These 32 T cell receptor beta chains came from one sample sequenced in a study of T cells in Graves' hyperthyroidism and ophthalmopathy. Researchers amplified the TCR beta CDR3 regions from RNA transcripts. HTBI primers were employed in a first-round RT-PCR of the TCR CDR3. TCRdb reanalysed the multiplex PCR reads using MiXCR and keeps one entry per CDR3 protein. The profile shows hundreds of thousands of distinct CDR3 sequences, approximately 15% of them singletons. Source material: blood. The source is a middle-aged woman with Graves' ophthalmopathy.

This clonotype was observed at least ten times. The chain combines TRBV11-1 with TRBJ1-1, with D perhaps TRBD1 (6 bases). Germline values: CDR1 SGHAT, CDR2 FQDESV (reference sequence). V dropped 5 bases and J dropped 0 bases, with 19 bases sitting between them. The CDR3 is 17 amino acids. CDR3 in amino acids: CASSPPLGQQMNTEAFF. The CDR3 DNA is TGTGCCAGCAGCCCACCTCTTGGACAGCAGATGAACACTGAAGCTTTCTTT.

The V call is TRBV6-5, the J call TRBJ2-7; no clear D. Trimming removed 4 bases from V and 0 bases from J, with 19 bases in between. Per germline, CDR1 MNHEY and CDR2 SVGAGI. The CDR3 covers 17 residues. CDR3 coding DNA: TGTGCCAGCAGTTTGGTCGTGACTCATCCGAGCTCCTACGAGCAGTACTTC. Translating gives CASSLVVTHPSSYEQYF.

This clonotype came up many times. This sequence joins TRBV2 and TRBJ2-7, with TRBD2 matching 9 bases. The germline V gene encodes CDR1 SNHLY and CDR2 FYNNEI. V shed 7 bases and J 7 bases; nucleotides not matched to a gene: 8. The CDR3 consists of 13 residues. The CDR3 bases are TGTGCCAGCACGGACTGGCGGGAGGGTGAGCAGTACTTC. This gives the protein CASTDWREGEQYF.

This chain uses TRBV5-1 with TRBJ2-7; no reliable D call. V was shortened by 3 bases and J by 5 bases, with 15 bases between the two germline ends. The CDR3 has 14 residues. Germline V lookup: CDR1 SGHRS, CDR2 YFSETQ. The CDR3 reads CASSSRQDPHEQYF. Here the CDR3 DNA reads TGCGCCAGCAGCTCCCGCCAGGATCCCCACGAGCAGTACTTC.

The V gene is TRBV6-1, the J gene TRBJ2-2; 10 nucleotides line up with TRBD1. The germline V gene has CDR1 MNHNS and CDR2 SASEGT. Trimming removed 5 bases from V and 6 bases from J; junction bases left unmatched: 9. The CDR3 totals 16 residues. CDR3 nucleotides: TGTGCCAGCAGTCTTCAACCGGGACAGGGGTCCGGGGAGCTGTTTTTT. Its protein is CASSLQPGQGSGELFF.

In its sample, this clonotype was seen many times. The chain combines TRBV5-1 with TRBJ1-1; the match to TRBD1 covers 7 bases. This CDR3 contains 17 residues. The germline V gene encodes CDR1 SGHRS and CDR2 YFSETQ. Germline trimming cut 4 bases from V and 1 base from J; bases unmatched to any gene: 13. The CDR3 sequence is CASSRRTGAATNTEAFF. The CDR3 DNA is TGCGCCAGCAGCAGGAGAACAGGGGCCGCAACGAACACTGAAGCTTTCTTT.

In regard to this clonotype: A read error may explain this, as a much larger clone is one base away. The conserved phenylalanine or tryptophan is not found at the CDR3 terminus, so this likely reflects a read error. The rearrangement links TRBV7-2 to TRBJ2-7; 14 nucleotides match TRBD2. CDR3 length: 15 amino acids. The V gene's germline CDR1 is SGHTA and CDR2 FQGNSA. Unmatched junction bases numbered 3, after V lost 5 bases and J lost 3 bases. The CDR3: CASSTGLAGVYEQYL. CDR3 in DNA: TGTGCCAGCAGCACGGGACTAGCGGGGGTCTACGAGCAGTACCTC.

The CDR3 sequence is CASPGQFNQPQHF. The CDR3 coding sequence is TGTGCCTCCCCTGGACAGTTCAATCAGCCCCAGCATTTT. This rearrangement joins TRBV24-1 to TRBJ1-5, with a weak D call TRBD1 (6 bases). Germline CDR1 is KGHDR and CDR2 is SFDVKD. The CDR3 contains 13 residues. Trimming shortened V by 12 bases and J by 3 bases, and 14 bases separated the two germline ends.

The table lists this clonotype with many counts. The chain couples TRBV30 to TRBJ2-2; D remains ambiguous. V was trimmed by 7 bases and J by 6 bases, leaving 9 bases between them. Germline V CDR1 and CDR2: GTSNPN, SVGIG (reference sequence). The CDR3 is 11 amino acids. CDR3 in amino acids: CASRASGELFF. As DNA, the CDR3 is TGTGCCTCACGGGCCTCCGGGGAGCTGTTTTTT.

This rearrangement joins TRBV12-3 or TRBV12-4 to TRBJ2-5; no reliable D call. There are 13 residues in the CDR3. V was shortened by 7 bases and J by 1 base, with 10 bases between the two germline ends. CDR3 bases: TGTGCCAGCACCCATAGTAGCCAAGAGACCCAGTACTTC. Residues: CASTHSSQETQYF.

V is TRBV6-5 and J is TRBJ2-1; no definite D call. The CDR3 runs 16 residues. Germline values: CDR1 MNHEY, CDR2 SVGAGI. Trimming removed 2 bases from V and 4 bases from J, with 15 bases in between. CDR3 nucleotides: TGTGCCAGCAGTTACGGGTCAGCTACAAATTACAATGAGCAGTTCTTC. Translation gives CASSYGSATNYNEQFF.

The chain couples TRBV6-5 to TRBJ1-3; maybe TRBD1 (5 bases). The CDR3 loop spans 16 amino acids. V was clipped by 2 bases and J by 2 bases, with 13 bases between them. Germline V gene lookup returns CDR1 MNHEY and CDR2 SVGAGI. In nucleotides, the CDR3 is TGTGCCAGCAGTTACAGCACGGGGGTTGCTGGAAACACCATATATTTT. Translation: CASSYSTGVAGNTIYF.

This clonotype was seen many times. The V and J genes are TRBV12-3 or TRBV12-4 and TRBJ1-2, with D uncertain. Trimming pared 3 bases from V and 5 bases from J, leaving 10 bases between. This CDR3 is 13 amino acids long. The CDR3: CASSLRETYGYTF. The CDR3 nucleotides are TGTGCCAGCAGTTTGAGAGAGACGTATGGCTACACCTTC.

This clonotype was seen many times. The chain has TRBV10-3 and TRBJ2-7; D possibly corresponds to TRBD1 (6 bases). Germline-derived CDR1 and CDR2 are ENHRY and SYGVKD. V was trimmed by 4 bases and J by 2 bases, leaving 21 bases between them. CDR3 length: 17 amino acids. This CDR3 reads CAISGSTTGPSTYEQYF. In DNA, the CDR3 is TGTGCCATCAGTGGCTCCACGACAGGCCCATCAACCTACGAGCAGTACTTC.

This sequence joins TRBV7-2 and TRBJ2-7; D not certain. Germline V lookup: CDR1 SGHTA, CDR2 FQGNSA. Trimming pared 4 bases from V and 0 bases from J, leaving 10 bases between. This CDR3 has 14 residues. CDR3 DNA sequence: TGTGCCAGCAGCTCTCCTAGGGCCTCCTACGAGCAGTACTTC. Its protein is CASSSPRASYEQYF.

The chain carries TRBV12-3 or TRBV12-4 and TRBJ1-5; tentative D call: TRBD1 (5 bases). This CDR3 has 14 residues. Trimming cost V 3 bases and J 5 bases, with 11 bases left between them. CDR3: CASSFWGVDQPQHF. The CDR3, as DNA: TGTGCCAGCAGTTTCTGGGGGGTAGATCAGCCCCAGCATTTT.

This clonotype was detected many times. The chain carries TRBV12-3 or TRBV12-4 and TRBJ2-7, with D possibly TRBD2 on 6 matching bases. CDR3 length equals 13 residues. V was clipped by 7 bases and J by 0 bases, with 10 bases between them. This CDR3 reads CASNRESSYEQYF. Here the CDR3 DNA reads TGTGCCAGCAACCGGGAGTCCTCCTACGAGCAGTACTTC.

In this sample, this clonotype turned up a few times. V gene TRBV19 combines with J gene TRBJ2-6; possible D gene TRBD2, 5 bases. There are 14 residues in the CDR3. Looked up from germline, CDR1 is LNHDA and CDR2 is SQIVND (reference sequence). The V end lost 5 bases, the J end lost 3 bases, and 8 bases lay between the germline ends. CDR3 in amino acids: CASSPGGGANVLTF. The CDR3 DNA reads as TGTGCCAGTAGTCCAGGAGGTGGGGCCAACGTCCTGACTTTC.

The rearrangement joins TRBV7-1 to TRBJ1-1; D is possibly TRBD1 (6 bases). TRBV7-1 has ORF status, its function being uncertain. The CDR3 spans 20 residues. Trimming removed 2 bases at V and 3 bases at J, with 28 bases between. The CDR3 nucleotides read TGTGCCAGCAGCTCAACCCCCGGAACGAACAGGGTGGTGACAGACACTGAAGCTTTCTTT. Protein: CASSSTPGTNRVVTDTEAFF.

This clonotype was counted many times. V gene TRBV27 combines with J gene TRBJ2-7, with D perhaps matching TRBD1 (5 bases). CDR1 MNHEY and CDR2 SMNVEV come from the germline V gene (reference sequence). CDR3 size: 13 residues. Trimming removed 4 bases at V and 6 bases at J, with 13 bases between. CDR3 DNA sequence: TGTGCCAGCAGTTCCCCTGAAGGGGTCGAGCAGTACTTC. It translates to CASSSPEGVEQYF.

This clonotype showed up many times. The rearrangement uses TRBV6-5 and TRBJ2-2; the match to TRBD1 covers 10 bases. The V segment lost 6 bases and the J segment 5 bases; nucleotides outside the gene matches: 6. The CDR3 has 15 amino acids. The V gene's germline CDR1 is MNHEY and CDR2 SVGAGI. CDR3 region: CASSQGQGNTGELFF. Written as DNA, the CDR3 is TGTGCCAGCAGCCAGGGACAGGGGAATACCGGGGAGCTGTTTTTT.

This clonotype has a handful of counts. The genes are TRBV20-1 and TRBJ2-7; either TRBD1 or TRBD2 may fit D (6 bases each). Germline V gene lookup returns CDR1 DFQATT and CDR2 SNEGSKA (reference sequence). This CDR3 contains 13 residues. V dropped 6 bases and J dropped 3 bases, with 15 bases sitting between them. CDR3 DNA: TGCAGTGCAAATCTAGCGACAGGCTACGAGCAGTACTTC. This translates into CSANLATGYEQYF.

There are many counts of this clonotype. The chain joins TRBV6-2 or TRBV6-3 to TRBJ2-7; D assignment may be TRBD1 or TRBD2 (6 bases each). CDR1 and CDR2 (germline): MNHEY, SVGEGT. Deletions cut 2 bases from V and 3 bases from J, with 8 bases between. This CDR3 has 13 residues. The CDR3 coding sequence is TGTGCCAGCAGTTACGAGGGGGGCTACGAGCAGTACTTC. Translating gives CASSYEGGYEQYF.

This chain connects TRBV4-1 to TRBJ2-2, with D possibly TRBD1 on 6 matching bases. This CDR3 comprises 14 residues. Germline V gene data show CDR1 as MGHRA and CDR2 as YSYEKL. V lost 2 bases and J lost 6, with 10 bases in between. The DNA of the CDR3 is TGCGCCAGCAGCCAATCCCCAGGGGCCGGGGAGCTGTTTTTT. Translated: CASSQSPGAGELFF.

The CDR3 here is CASSLMAVVNTQYF. Written as DNA, the CDR3 is TGTGCCAGCAGCTTAATGGCGGTTGTCAATACGCAGTATTTT. V gene TRBV7-2 combines with J gene TRBJ2-3; D unclear. V lost 2 bases to trimming and J lost 7 bases, with 13 bases between them. CDR3 size: 14 residues. Germline CDR1 and CDR2: SGHTA and FQGNSA. Filled out from reference TRBV7-2 and TRBJ2-3, the complete variable domain reads GAGVSQSPSNKVTEKGKDVELRCDPISGHTALYWYRQSLGQGLEFLIYFQGNSAPDKSGLPSDRFSAERTGGSVSTLTIQRTQQEDSAVYLCASSLMAVVNTQYFGPGTRLTVL.

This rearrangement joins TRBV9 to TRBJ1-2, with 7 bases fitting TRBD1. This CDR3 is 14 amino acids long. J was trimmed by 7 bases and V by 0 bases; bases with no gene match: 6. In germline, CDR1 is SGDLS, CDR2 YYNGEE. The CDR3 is CASSVDLTGVGYTF. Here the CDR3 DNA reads TGTGCCAGCAGCGTAGATTTAACAGGGGTTGGCTACACCTTC.

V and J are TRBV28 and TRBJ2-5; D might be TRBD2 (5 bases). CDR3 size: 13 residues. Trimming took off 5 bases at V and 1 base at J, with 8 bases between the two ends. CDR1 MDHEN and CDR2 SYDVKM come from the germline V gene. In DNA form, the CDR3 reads TGTGCCAGCAGTGGGAGTATCCAAGAGACCCAGTACTTC. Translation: CASSGSIQETQYF.

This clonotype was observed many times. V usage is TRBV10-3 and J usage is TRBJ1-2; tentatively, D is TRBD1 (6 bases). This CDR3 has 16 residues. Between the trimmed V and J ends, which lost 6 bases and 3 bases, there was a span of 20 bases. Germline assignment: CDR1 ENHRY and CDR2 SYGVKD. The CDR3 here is CAIRLNREAGDYGYTF. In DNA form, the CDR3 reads TGTGCCATCAGGCTGAACAGGGAAGCGGGGGACTATGGCTACACCTTC.

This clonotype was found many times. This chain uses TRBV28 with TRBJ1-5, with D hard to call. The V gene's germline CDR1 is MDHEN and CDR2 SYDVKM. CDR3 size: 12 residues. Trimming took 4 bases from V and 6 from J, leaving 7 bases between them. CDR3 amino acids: CASSSRPQPQHF. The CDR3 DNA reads TGTGCCAGCAGTTCGCGTCCTCAGCCCCAGCATTTT.

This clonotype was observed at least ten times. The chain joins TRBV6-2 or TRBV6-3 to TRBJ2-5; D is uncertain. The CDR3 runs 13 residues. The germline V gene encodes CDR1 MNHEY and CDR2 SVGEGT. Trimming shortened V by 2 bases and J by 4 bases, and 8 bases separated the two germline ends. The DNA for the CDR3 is TGTGCCAGCAGTTACAACACCGGAGAGACCCAGTACTTC. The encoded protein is CASSYNTGETQYF.

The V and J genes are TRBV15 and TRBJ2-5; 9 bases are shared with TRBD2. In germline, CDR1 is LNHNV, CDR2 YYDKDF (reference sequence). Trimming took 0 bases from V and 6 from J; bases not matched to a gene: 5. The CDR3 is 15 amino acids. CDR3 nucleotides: TGTGCCACCAGCAGAGATCTAGCGGGAATGAAGACCCAGTACTTC. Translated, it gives CATSRDLAGMKTQYF.

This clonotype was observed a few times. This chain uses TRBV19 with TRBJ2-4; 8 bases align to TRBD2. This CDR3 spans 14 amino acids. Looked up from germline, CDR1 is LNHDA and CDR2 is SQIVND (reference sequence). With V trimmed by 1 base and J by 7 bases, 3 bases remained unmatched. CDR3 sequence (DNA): TGTGCCAGTAGTATAGGGACTAGCCCGAACATTCAGTACTTC. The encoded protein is CASSIGTSPNIQYF.